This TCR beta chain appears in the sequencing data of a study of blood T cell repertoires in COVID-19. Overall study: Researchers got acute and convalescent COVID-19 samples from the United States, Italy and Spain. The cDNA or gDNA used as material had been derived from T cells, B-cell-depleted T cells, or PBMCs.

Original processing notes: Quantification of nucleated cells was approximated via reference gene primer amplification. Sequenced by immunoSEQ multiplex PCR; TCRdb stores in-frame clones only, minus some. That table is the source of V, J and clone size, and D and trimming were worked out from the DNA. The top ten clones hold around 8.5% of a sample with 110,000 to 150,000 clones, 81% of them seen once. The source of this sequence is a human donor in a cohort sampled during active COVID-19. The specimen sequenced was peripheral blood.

The CDR3 nucleotides are TGTGCCAGCAGTTATAGCCACCCGAGCATGAACACTGAAGCTTTCTTT. It translates to CASSYSHPSMNTEAFF. The chain recombines TRBV6-5 with TRBJ1-1; D remains ambiguous. CDR1 and CDR2 from the germline V gene are MNHEY and SVGAGI. Trimming shortened V by 3 bases and J by 0 bases, and 14 bases separated the two germline ends. The CDR3 is 16 residues long.